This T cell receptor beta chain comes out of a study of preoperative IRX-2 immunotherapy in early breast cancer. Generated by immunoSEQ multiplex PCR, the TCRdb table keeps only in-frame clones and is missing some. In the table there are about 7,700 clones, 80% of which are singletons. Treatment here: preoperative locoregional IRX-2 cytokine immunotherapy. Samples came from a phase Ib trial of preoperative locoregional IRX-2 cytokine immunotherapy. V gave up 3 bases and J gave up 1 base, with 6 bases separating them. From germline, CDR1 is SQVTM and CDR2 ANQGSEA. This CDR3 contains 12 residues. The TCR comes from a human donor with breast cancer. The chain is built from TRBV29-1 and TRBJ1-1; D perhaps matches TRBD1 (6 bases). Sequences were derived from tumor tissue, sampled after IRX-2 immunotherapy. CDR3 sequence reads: CSVDRGNTEAFF. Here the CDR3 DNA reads TGCAGCGTTGACAGGGGGAACACTGAAGCTTTCTTT.